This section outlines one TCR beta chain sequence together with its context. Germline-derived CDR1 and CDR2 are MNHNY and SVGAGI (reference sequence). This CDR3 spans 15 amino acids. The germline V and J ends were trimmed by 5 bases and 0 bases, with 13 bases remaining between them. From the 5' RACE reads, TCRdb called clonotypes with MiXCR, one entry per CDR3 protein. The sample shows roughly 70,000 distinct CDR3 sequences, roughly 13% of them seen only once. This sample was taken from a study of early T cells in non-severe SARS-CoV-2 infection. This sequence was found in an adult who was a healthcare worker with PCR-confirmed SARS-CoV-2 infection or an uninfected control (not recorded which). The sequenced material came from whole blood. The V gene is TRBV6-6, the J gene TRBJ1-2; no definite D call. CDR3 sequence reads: CASSDREGTNYGYTF. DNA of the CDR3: TGTGCCAGCAGTGACCGGGAAGGTACTAACTATGGCTACACCTTC.